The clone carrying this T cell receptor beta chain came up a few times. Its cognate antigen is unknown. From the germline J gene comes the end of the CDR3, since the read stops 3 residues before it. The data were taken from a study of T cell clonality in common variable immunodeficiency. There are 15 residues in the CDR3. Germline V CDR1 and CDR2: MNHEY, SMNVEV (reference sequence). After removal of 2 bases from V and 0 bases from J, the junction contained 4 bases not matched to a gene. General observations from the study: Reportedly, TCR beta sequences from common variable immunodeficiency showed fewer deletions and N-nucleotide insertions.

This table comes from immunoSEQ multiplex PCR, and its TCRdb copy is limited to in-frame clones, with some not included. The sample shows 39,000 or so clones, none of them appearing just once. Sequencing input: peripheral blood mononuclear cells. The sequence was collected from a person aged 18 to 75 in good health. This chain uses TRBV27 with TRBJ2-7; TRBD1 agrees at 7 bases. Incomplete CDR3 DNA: TGTGCCAGCAGTTTAAGTCAGGGGGACTCCTACGAG. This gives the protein CASSLSQGDSYE. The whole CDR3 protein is CASSLSQGDSYEQYF.